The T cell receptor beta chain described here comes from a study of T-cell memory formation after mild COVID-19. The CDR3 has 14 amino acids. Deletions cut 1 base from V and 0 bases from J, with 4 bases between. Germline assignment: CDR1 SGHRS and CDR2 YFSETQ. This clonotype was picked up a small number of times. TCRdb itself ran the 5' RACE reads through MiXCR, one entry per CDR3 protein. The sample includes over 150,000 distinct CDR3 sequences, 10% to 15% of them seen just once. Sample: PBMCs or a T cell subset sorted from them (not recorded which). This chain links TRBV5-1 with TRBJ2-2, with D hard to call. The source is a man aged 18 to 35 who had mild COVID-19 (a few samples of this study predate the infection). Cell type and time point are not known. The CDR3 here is CASSLMSNTGELFF. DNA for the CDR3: TGCGCCAGCAGCTTGATGTCGAACACCGGGGAGCTGTTTTTT. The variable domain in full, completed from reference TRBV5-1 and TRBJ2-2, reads KAGVTQTPRYLIKTRGQQVTLSCSPISGHRSVSWYQQTPGQGLQFLFEYFSETQRNKGNFPGRFSGRQFSNSRSEMNVSTLELGDSALYLCASSLMSNTGELFFGEGSRLTVL.